Sequencing of this T cell receptor beta chain was carried out in a study of T-cell reconstitution after alpha-beta-depleted transplantation in children. V lost 3 bases, J lost 9 bases, and 15 bases lay in between. The CDR3 is 13 residues long. CDR1 and CDR2 (germline): SQVTM, ANQGSEA. Unique molecular identifiers tagged the TCRbeta library. TCRdb redid the calling of the PCR reads with MiXCR, one entry per CDR3 protein. The sample contains just over 950,000 distinct CDR3 sequences, under 30% of which appear only once. This receptor was obtained from a boy under three years old who had a stem cell transplant for SCID, so the T cells may come from the graft donor. The material sequenced was PBMCs, mostly from graft donor cells, taken 360 days after TCRalphabeta/CD19-depleted stem cell transplant. The V call is TRBV29-1, the J call TRBJ2-1; D is perhaps TRBD1 or TRBD2 (6 bases each). The CDR3 reads CSVEPSGGREQFF. The CDR3, as DNA: TGCAGCGTTGAGCCGTCTGGGGGGCGTGAGCAGTTCTTC.